These 10 T cell receptor beta chains came from one sample sequenced in a study of blood T cells in healthy people across ages (dated by TCRdb to about 2015). Library creation used 5' RACE. Sequencing used an Illumina HiSeq 2500. A second PCR of about 7 to 12 cycles was run with a J-beta primer mix and a sample-barcoded 5' primer. TCRdb took the public reads, trimmed them with fastp at Q25, ran MiXCR for clone calling and kept in-frame beta chains. CDR3 protein sequences are deduplicated, and each keeps its most common genes and DNA. This sample lists around 990,000 distinct CDR3 sequences; around 25% were detected once. The top ten constitute approximately 0.75% of the sample. These data are also associated with another study on T cells of mothers and their children.

The source material was blood. Receptors originate from a girl aged 2 to 9 in good health.

The CDR3 loop reads CATSDPGQSQETQYF. The CDR3 DNA reads as TGTGCCACCAGTGACCCGGGACAGAGCCAAGAGACCCAGTACTTC. The chain is built from TRBV24-1 and TRBJ2-5; 7 bases fit TRBD1. Germline CDR1 KGHDR, CDR2 SFDVKD. The CDR3 totals 15 residues. Trimming removed 4 bases from V and 1 base from J; junction bases left unmatched: 5.

A few counts support this clonotype. The chain has TRBV10-2 and TRBJ2-3; D call uncertain. V was trimmed by 8 bases and J by 6 bases, leaving 9 bases between them. The CDR3 length is 11 residues. Germline values: CDR1 WSHSY, CDR2 SAAADI. The CDR3 protein is CASLNRDTQYF. CDR3 nucleotides: TGCGCCAGCCTGAATAGGGATACGCAGTATTTT.

This clonotype was detected only a few times. The V gene is TRBV5-1, the J gene TRBJ1-6, with TRBD1 identical over 9 bases. V dropped 4 bases and J dropped 10; count of bases not matched to a gene: 12. The CDR3 runs 16 residues. Germline V gene sequence: CDR1 SGHRS, CDR2 YFSETQ. CDR3 in amino acids: CASSLAGTGPESPLHF. The CDR3 region has the DNA TGCGCCAGCAGCCTGGCCGGGACAGGGCCAGAATCACCCCTCCACTTT.

This clonotype was seen a few times. One junction end disagrees with the germline gene, perhaps due to a read error. This chain links TRBV10-2 with TRBJ2-5; TRBD1 is a possible D gene (5 bases). The length of the CDR3 is 12 residues. In germline, CDR1 is WSHSY, CDR2 SAAADI. The CDR3 coding sequence is TGCGCCAGCACGTGGGGCCTGGAGACTCAGTACTTC. The encoded protein is CASTWGLETQYF.

The chain uses TRBV10-3 and TRBJ2-3; D might be TRBD2 (6 bases). The germline CDR1 and CDR2 sequences are ENHRY and SYGVKD. Trimming removed 3 bases from V and 4 bases from J, with 11 bases in between. CDR3 size: 14 residues. DNA for the CDR3: TGTGCCATCAGTGACATGGGGGAGGCAGATACGCAGTATTTT. Residues: CAISDMGEADTQYF.

This clonotype was counted at least ten times. This chain connects TRBV4-3 to TRBJ2-1, with a possible D match to TRBD2 (5 bases). Germline values: CDR1 LGHNA, CDR2 YSLEER. The CDR3 sequence is 15 residues long. Trimming took off 0 bases at V and 6 bases at J, with 12 bases between the two ends. The CDR3 bases are TGCGCCAGCAGCCAAGATGCGGGCCCTCGCAATGAGCAGTTCTTC. Translated, it gives CASSQDAGPRNEQFF.

This clonotype was detected a few times. The chain links TRBV5-1 to TRBJ2-7; D may be TRBD1 (7 bases). V was clipped by 5 bases and J by 6 bases, with 21 bases between them. CDR3 length: 15 amino acids. Looked up from germline, CDR1 is SGHRS and CDR2 is YFSETQ. The CDR3 DNA reads TGCGCCAGCAGTCCCCTAGCGATACAGGGGAGCGAGCAGTACTTC. Translated: CASSPLAIQGSEQYF.

This clonotype was observed a handful of times. The rearrangement uses TRBV20-1 and TRBJ1-4; D remains ambiguous. The CDR3 is 14 residues long. Germline V gene sequence: CDR1 DFQATT, CDR2 SNEGSKA (reference sequence). Trimming pared 1 base from V and 0 bases from J, leaving 6 bases between. The CDR3 DNA sequence: TGCAGTGCTAGAGTGCAGGCAACTAATGAAAAACTGTTTTTT. This gives the protein CSARVQATNEKLFF.

The rearrangement uses TRBV3-1 and TRBJ2-5; perhaps TRBD1 as D (6 bases). Per the germline V gene, CDR1 is LGHDT and CDR2 is YNNKEL (reference sequence). The V and J ends lost 2 bases and 5 bases respectively, with 12 bases between them. This CDR3 is 14 amino acids long. The CDR3 DNA reads TGTGCCAGCAGCCAAAGGGGGTTATCGGAGACCCAGTACTTC. Its protein product is CASSQRGLSETQYF.

This clonotype turned up a few times. The chain is built from TRBV12-3 or TRBV12-4 and TRBJ2-1; 14 bases fit TRBD2. This CDR3 has 19 residues. V dropped 6 bases and J dropped 2; count of bases not matched to a gene: 12. CDR3 nucleotide sequence: TGTGCCAGCAGGAACACCGGGACTAGCGGGAGTTCGCCCTACAATGAGCAGTTCTTC. It translates to CASRNTGTSGSSPYNEQFF.